These 18 T cell receptor beta chains were all obtained from the same sample, sequenced in a study of T cell repertoires in cytomegalovirus infection. Their specific antigens are unknown. TCRdb reanalysed the reads using MiXCR and keeps one entry per CDR3 protein. This table holds approximately 300,000 distinct CDR3 sequences, approximately 32% found once. The specimen was cultured PBMCs, collected from culture after CMV antigen stimulation. These TCRs come from a human donor in good health (CMV status not recorded). Some clones in this sample may be carry-over from other donors' samples.

This clonotype was counted a few times. This sequence joins TRBV6-1 and TRBJ2-1; D is ambiguous. Germline CDR1 MNHNS, CDR2 SASEGT. This CDR3 contains 14 residues. V lost 4 bases, J lost 5 bases, and 12 bases lay in between. CDR3 nucleotide sequence: TGTGCCAGCAGTGGTGGGCTACTCGACAATGAGCAGTTCTTC. Encoded protein: CASSGGLLDNEQFF.

V is TRBV27 and J is TRBJ1-2; D not certain. Germline-derived CDR1 and CDR2 are MNHEY and SMNVEV (reference sequence). The CDR3 totals 12 residues. V lost 6 bases, J lost 8 bases, and 13 bases lay in between. DNA for the CDR3: TGTGCCAGCAGGGATCCCGTGGGAGGCTACACCTTC. Its protein product is CASRDPVGGYTF.

This clonotype was detected a few times. The chain links TRBV10-3 to TRBJ2-1; D possibly corresponds to TRBD1 (6 bases). V lost 2 bases, J lost 7 bases, and 12 bases lay in between. Germline CDR1 reads ENHRY; CDR2 reads SYGVKD. The CDR3 is 14 amino acids. The CDR3 loop is CAISEGPRGNEQFF. The CDR3 DNA reads TGTGCCATCAGTGAGGGCCCTAGGGGGAATGAGCAGTTCTTC.

V is TRBV2 and J is TRBJ2-2; D is possibly TRBD2 (6 bases). Germline CDR1 and CDR2: SNHLY and FYNNEI. CDR3 length: 15 amino acids. Trimming pared 6 bases from V and 3 bases from J, leaving 14 bases between. In nucleotides, the CDR3 is TGTGCCAGCAGGGCTCGGAGGGCGGACACCGGGGAGCTGTTTTTT. Its protein is CASRARRADTGELFF.

There are many counts of this clonotype. The chain has TRBV11-3 and TRBJ2-3; no firm D call. The V end was cut by 1 base, the J end by 2 bases, with 4 bases between. This CDR3 has 13 amino acids. Germline loops: CDR1 SGHNT, CDR2 YENEEA. CDR3 amino acids: CASSLGPTDTQYF. In DNA, the CDR3 is TGTGCCAGCAGCTTAGGGCCCACAGATACGCAGTATTTT. Using reference TRBV11-3 and TRBJ2-3 for the parts outside the CDR3, the full variable domain is EAGVVQSPRYKIIEKKQPVAFWCNPISGHNTLYWYLQNLGQGPELLIRYENEEAVDDSQLPKDRFSAERLKGVDSTLKIQPAELGDSAVYLCASSLGPTDTQYFGPGTRLTVL.

The chain has TRBV30 and TRBJ2-5, with TRBD2 matching 12 bases. CDR1 and CDR2 from the germline V gene are GTSNPN and SVGIG (reference sequence). CDR3 length: 15 residues. The trim removed 3 bases at V and 2 bases at J, leaving 4 bases unmatched. CDR3 loop: CAWRKGTSGQETQYF. The CDR3 region has the DNA TGTGCCTGGAGAAAGGGGACTAGCGGGCAAGAGACCCAGTACTTC.

The rearrangement joins TRBV15 to TRBJ1-4, with 8 positions matching TRBD1. Germline CDR1 reads LNHNV; CDR2 reads YYDKDF (reference sequence). Losses at the gene ends were 3 bases for V and 7 bases for J; bases not matched to a gene: 13. The CDR3 covers 17 residues. CDR3 bases: TGTGCCACCAGCAGCAGGACAGGGTTTAGGGTCGTTGAAAAACTGTTTTTT. Encoded protein: CATSSRTGFRVVEKLFF.

This clonotype was seen more than once but under ten times. CDR3 in amino acids: CASSQDFTGWGTGELFF. Written as DNA, the CDR3 is TGCGCCAGCAGCCAAGATTTTACAGGTTGGGGGACCGGGGAGCTGTTTTTT. The genes are TRBV4-1 and TRBJ2-2, with D possibly called TRBD1 or TRBD2 (5 bases each). V was pared by 0 bases and J by 5 bases, with 16 bases between. Germline CDR1 is MGHRA and CDR2 is YSYEKL. CDR3 length equals 17 residues.

The sample holds a few counts of this clonotype. J is TRBJ1-2 and V is TRBV4-1; D not resolved. Between the trimmed V and J ends, which lost 1 base and 2 bases, there was a span of 5 bases. Germline V gives CDR1 MGHRA, CDR2 YSYEKL. The CDR3 length is 13 residues. In nucleotides, the CDR3 is TGCGCCAGCAGCCAAGCGATAAACTATGGCTACACCTTC. It encodes CASSQAINYGYTF.

V and J are TRBV5-6 and TRBJ2-1; D is unresolved. There are 13 residues in the CDR3. CDR1 and CDR2 (germline): SGHDT, YYEEEE. Trimming cost V 0 bases and J 4 bases, with 5 bases left between them. The CDR3, as DNA: TGTGCCAGCAGCTTGGTGCTTTACAATGAGCAGTTCTTC. Translating gives CASSLVLYNEQFF.

This clonotype was observed a handful of times. The chain carries TRBV7-9 and TRBJ2-4, with TRBD2 as a possible D gene (5 bases). The CDR3 spans 15 residues. Germline lookup yields CDR1 SEHNR and CDR2 FQNEAQ (reference sequence). Trimming shortened V by 0 bases and J by 9 bases, and 15 bases separated the two germline ends. As DNA, the CDR3 is TGTGCCAGCAGCTTAGCTCTGGGAGCCCCAAGCATTCAGTACTTC. Amino acids: CASSLALGAPSIQYF.

The chain combines TRBV13 with TRBJ2-5; D may be TRBD1 (6 bases). Trimming cost V 5 bases and J 5 bases, with 18 bases left between them. Germline V gene data show CDR1 as PRHDT and CDR2 as FYEKMQ (reference sequence). The CDR3 consists of 15 residues. CDR3: CASSHAGVVGETQYF. CDR3 sequence (DNA): TGTGCCAGCAGCCACGCAGGGGTGGTAGGGGAGACCCAGTACTTC.

This clonotype was found many times. The CDR3 spells CAISAGTDSPEAFF. As DNA, the CDR3 is TGTGCCATCAGCGCCGGGACAGACAGTCCTGAAGCTTTCTTT. The rearrangement links TRBV10-3 to TRBJ1-1, with 7 bases that match TRBD1. Germline CDR1 and CDR2: ENHRY and SYGVKD. This CDR3 is 14 amino acids long. V lost 6 bases to trimming and J lost 6 bases; unmatched junction nucleotides: 10.

Ten or more counts support this clonotype. This sequence joins TRBV6-1 and TRBJ2-2; a possible D gene is TRBD1 (6 bases). This CDR3 comprises 15 residues. Germline V lookup: CDR1 MNHNS, CDR2 SASEGT. The germline V and J ends were trimmed by 6 bases and 5 bases, with 16 bases remaining between them. The CDR3 is CASSYADSSTGELFF. The CDR3 coding sequence is TGTGCCAGCAGCTATGCGGACAGCAGTACCGGGGAGCTGTTTTTT.

This clonotype was counted many times. The chain joins TRBV7-2 to TRBJ2-7; 7 nucleotides agree with TRBD1. The ends lost 2 bases at V and 2 bases at J; junction bases unmatched: 12. Germline loops: CDR1 SGHTA, CDR2 FQGNSA. This CDR3 comprises 17 residues. The CDR3 bases are TGTGCCAGCAGCTTAAGTGAAAGGGGGCTTCTCCCCTACGAGCAGTACTTC. Its translation is CASSLSERGLLPYEQYF.

The sample holds a few counts of this clonotype. V and J are TRBV4-2 and TRBJ1-6; D possibly corresponds to TRBD1 (6 bases). Trimming stripped 4 bases from V and 15 bases from J, with 13 bases between. Germline CDR1 is LGHNA and CDR2 is YNFKEQ. This CDR3 region has 12 residues. The CDR3 here is CASSPDRILLHF. The CDR3 DNA reads TGTGCCAGCAGCCCCGACAGGATTCTCCTCCACTTT.

This rearrangement joins TRBV19 to TRBJ1-6; TRBD1 is a possible D gene (6 bases). Trimming cost V 7 bases and J 10 bases, with 20 bases left between them. Germline assignment: CDR1 LNHDA and CDR2 SQIVND (reference sequence). CDR3 length: 15 amino acids. In nucleotides, the CDR3 is TGTGCCAGTACCCATCCGGGGGCAGGGAACTCACCCCTCCACTTT. Its protein product is CASTHPGAGNSPLHF.

This clonotype was seen repeatedly, ten times or more. The chain couples TRBV12-3 or TRBV12-4 to TRBJ1-1, with D hard to call. V dropped 6 bases and J dropped 3 bases, with 14 bases sitting between them. This CDR3 contains 14 residues. CDR3 sequence (DNA): TGTGCCAGCAGCCTAGTCCGTAGGCACACTGAAGCTTTCTTT. It encodes CASSLVRRHTEAFF.